This T cell receptor (beta chain) emerged from a study of cytomegalovirus exposure and HLA in healthy donors. Study-wide results and caveats: HLA alleles showed associations with some 17,000 TCR beta sequences in a later analysis, at a 0.05 false discovery rate.

This clone was seen only once. The antigen remains unidentified. Germline CDR1 LNHDA, CDR2 SQIVND (reference sequence). The length of the CDR3 is 13 residues. Trimming removed 5 bases at V and 6 bases at J, with 14 bases between. PCR involved 60 Vbeta and 13 Jbeta primers. This table comes from immunoSEQ multiplex PCR, and its TCRdb copy is limited to in-frame clones, with some not included. The table has about 130,000 clones, 75% to 90% seen once. V gene TRBV19 combines with J gene TRBJ2-7; D unresolved. This clonotype originated in a middle-aged woman in good health and CMV-seropositive. What was sequenced was PBMCs. CDR3 DNA: TGTGCCAGTAGTCCCGGGTTACCCCCCGAGCAGTACTTC. Translation: CASSPGLPPEQYF.